A single sample is the source of the 11 T cell receptor beta chains below, sequenced in a study of long-term antiretroviral therapy in people with HIV. A v3.0 immunoSEQ assay was performed at survey level. The protocol was immunoSEQ multiplex PCR, while the TCRdb copy is restricted to in-frame clones and leaves out a portion. In the table there are some 25,000 clones, 85% to 90% of which are singletons. The sample here was unsorted PBMCs, taken 1.9 years after starting antiretroviral therapy. All receptors derive from a woman between 25 and 40 years old with HIV.

The chain links TRBV11-2 to TRBJ2-2; 8 bases map to TRBD1. Per the germline V gene, CDR1 is SGHAT and CDR2 is FQNNGV. The CDR3 has 15 residues. Unmatched junction bases numbered 8, after V lost 5 bases and J lost 6 bases. The CDR3 reads CASSVRQGAPGELFF. CDR3 sequence (DNA): TGTGCCAGCAGCGTCCGCCAGGGGGCTCCCGGGGAGCTGTTTTTT.

The CDR3 here is CASSDLSGPGLQETQYF. In DNA form, the CDR3 reads TGTGCCAGCAGCGATTTGTCAGGTCCGGGGTTACAAGAGACCCAGTACTTC. The chain links TRBV11-2 to TRBJ2-5; D is perhaps TRBD2 (5 bases). CDR3 size: 17 residues. CDR1 and CDR2 (germline): SGHAT, FQNNGV. V gave up 5 bases and J gave up 2 bases, with 21 bases separating them.

The gene calls are TRBV4-1 and TRBJ2-1, with D hard to call. The CDR3 extends over 15 amino acids. V gave up 4 bases and J gave up 3 bases, with 13 bases separating them. Germline lookup yields CDR1 MGHRA and CDR2 YSYEKL. The CDR3 loop reads CASSPYTVGYNEQFF. As DNA, the CDR3 is TGCGCCAGCAGCCCCTACACGGTGGGCTACAATGAGCAGTTCTTC.

This clone has just one count. The chain joins TRBV4-1 to TRBJ1-1; D is possibly TRBD1 (6 bases). Germline lookup yields CDR1 MGHRA and CDR2 YSYEKL. Trimming removed 2 bases at V and 9 bases at J, with 19 bases between. There are 15 residues in the CDR3. The CDR3 DNA sequence: TGCGCCAGCAGCCAACCCGGACAGCCCTTAGATAAAGCTTTCTTT. Translating gives CASSQPGQPLDKAFF.

The chain joins TRBV6-5 to TRBJ2-4; TRBD2 agrees at 7 bases. CDR1 and CDR2 (germline): MNHEY, SVGAGI. V gave up 2 bases and J gave up 6 bases; unmatched junction bases: 1. This CDR3 has 13 amino acids. The CDR3 sequence: CASSYGRVNIQYF. In nucleotides, the CDR3 is TGTGCCAGCAGTTACGGGAGGGTAAACATTCAGTACTTC.

V usage is TRBV5-1 and J usage is TRBJ2-2; 8 positions match TRBD1. The junction had 1 base not matched to a gene; V was cut back by 0 bases and J by 0 bases. CDR1 SGHRS and CDR2 YFSETQ come from the germline V gene. The length of the CDR3 is 16 residues. CDR3 protein: CASSLGDRPNTGELFF. Here the CDR3 DNA reads TGCGCCAGCAGCTTGGGGGACAGGCCGAACACCGGGGAGCTGTTTTTT. The full variable domain, its missing parts supplied by reference TRBV5-1 and TRBJ2-2, is KAGVTQTPRYLIKTRGQQVTLSCSPISGHRSVSWYQQTPGQGLQFLFEYFSETQRNKGNFPGRFSGRQFSNSRSEMNVSTLELGDSALYLCASSLGDRPNTGELFFGEGSRLTVL.

The chain couples TRBV7-6 to TRBJ2-2; D is perhaps TRBD1 or TRBD2 (6 bases each). Germline V gene lookup returns CDR1 SGHVS and CDR2 FNYEAQ. CDR3 size: 14 residues. Between the trimmed V and J ends, which lost 5 bases and 5 bases, there was a span of 12 bases. CDR3 DNA sequence: TGTGCCAGCAGCGGGCGGGACATTACCGGGGAGCTGTTTTTT. Its protein product is CASSGRDITGELFF.

This chain uses TRBV15 with TRBJ2-1, with D unresolved. Trimming shortened V by 5 bases and J by 2 bases, and 10 bases separated the two germline ends. Germline CDR1 LNHNV, CDR2 YYDKDF (reference sequence). The length of the CDR3 is 14 residues. The CDR3: CATSRTVTYNEQFF. The DNA of the CDR3 is TGTGCCACCAGCCGGACCGTTACCTACAATGAGCAGTTCTTC.

This clone was seen just once. V gene TRBV11-2 combines with J gene TRBJ2-5; TRBD2 aligns across 12 bases. Trimming cost V 4 bases and J 4 bases; bases outside gene matches: 13. The length of the CDR3 is 18 residues. Per the germline V gene, CDR1 is SGHAT and CDR2 is FQNNGV. CDR3 amino acids: CASSSFSQGLAGRETQYF. CDR3 bases: TGTGCCAGCAGCTCTTTCTCTCAAGGACTAGCGGGGCGAGAGACCCAGTACTTC.

V usage is TRBV5-6 and J usage is TRBJ2-1, with TRBD1 matching 9 bases. V lost 4 bases and J lost 15; bases outside the gene matches: 11. Per germline, CDR1 SGHDT and CDR2 YYEEEE. This CDR3 has 13 residues. DNA of the CDR3: TGTGCCAGCAGCGGGACAGGGACGGGGGTTAGGTTCTTC. Translation gives CASSGTGTGVRFF.

The chain combines TRBV19 with TRBJ1-1; D gene unclear. Per germline, CDR1 LNHDA and CDR2 SQIVND (reference sequence). This CDR3 has 12 residues. V lost 6 bases and J lost 5, with 10 bases in between. CDR3 protein: CASRRTGTEAFF. CDR3 in DNA: TGTGCCAGTAGACGGACCGGGACTGAAGCTTTCTTT.